The 24 T cell receptor beta chains in this list originate from one sample, sequenced in a study of regulatory T cells in long-lasting Graves disease. Time point noted: persistent/refractory GD, antithyroid drugs over 5 years with positive TRAb. The TCR library was made from RNA extracted from PBMCs. With iRepertoire HTBI primers and Arm-PCR of CDR3 regions, TCR beta libraries were built. TCRdb called the multiplex PCR reads again in MiXCR, with one record for every CDR3 protein. Of roughly 450,000 distinct CDR3 sequences listed, less than 25% are singletons. Sample: peripheral blood mononuclear cells (PBMCs), taken when the disease was refractory, from a patient treated with antithyroid drugs. All receptors come from a female donor with Graves disease.

The gene calls are TRBV2 and TRBJ2-7; D unclear. Looked up from germline, CDR1 is SNHLY and CDR2 is FYNNEI. The CDR3 totals 12 residues. V lost 6 bases and J lost 1, with 7 bases in between. Here the CDR3 DNA reads TGTGCCAGCAGGCCCGGGTCCTACGAGCAGTACTTC. Its translation is CASRPGSYEQYF.

This clonotype was counted a few times. The chain is built from TRBV7-2 and TRBJ1-4, with D hard to call. The germline V and J ends were trimmed by 3 bases and 5 bases, with 10 bases remaining between them. This CDR3 has 14 amino acids. Germline V lookup: CDR1 SGHTA, CDR2 FQGNSA. The CDR3 region is CASSLYGSNEKLFF. The CDR3 bases are TGTGCCAGCAGCTTGTATGGGAGCAATGAAAAACTGTTTTTT.

The chain links TRBV12-3 or TRBV12-4 to TRBJ1-2; D gene ambiguous. V shed 6 bases and J shed 8 bases, with 13 bases lying between them. The CDR3 has 12 amino acids. CDR3 sequence reads: CASSPLGMGYTF. In DNA form, the CDR3 reads TGTGCCAGCAGCCCGTTGGGTATGGGCTACACCTTC.

The chain couples TRBV7-2 to TRBJ2-5; TRBD1 agrees at 7 bases. Losses at the gene ends were 4 bases for V and 3 bases for J; bases not matched to a gene: 5. From germline, CDR1 is SGHTA and CDR2 FQGNSA. The CDR3 loop spans 14 amino acids. The CDR3 DNA is TGTGCCAGCAGCTCCCAGACAGGGAAAGAGACCCAGTACTTC. It is translated as CASSSQTGKETQYF. The full variable domain, rest sourced from reference TRBV7-2 and TRBJ2-5, is GAGVSQSPSNKVTEKGKDVELRCDPISGHTALYWYRQSLGQGLEFLIYFQGNSAPDKSGLPSDRFSAERTGGSVSTLTIQRTQQEDSAVYLCASSSQTGKETQYFGPGTRLLVL.

The table lists this clonotype with many counts. This chain connects TRBV28 to TRBJ2-7; D is unresolved. Germline values: CDR1 MDHEN, CDR2 SYDVKM. The CDR3 sequence is 12 residues long. The V end lost 5 bases, the J end lost 3 bases, and 8 bases lay between the germline ends. For the CDR3, the DNA is TGTGCCAGCAGTCACCAAGGCTACGAGCAGTACTTC. It is translated as CASSHQGYEQYF. Full variable domain (remainder filled in from reference TRBV28 and TRBJ2-7): DVKVTQSSRYLVKRTGEKVFLECVQDMDHENMFWYRQDPGLGLRLIYFSYDVKMKEKGDIPEGYSVSREKKERFSLILESASTNQTSMYLCASSHQGYEQYFGPGTRLTVT.

This clonotype was counted a few times. V and J are TRBV5-1 and TRBJ2-4; 7 nucleotides agree with TRBD1. Germline values: CDR1 SGHRS, CDR2 YFSETQ. V shed 4 bases and J 0 bases; nucleotides not matched to a gene: 4. The CDR3 covers 15 residues. The CDR3 is CASSPNRGAKNIQYF. CDR3 nucleotides: TGCGCCAGCAGCCCAAACAGGGGAGCCAAAAACATTCAGTACTTC.

The chain combines TRBV20-1 with TRBJ1-6; 9 bases are shared with TRBD1. CDR3 length equals 14 residues. Trimming at V came to 6 bases and at J to 9 bases, leaving 9 bases not matched to a gene. The V gene's germline CDR1 is DFQATT and CDR2 SNEGSKA (reference sequence). CDR3 protein: CSALPGQGVSPLHF. CDR3 nucleotide sequence: TGCAGTGCCCTGCCGGGACAGGGAGTTTCACCCCTCCACTTT.

V is TRBV10-3 and J is TRBJ1-2, with no clear D. The germline V gene has CDR1 ENHRY and CDR2 SYGVKD. V was trimmed by 4 bases and J by 4 bases, leaving 7 bases between them. The CDR3 runs 12 residues. The CDR3 DNA sequence: TGTGCCATCAGTGGCCGGGGCTATGGCTACACCTTC. It codes for CAISGRGYGYTF.

This clonotype turned up a few times. In DNA, the CDR3 is TGTGCCAGCAGTGCACCCCCAGTGGGAGGGCAGCCCCAGCATTTT. As protein: CASSAPPVGGQPQHF. This chain joins TRBV28 and TRBJ1-5; no reliable D call. V gave up 5 bases and J gave up 7 bases, with 18 bases separating them. The CDR3 consists of 15 residues. Germline assignment: CDR1 MDHEN and CDR2 SYDVKM.

This clonotype was recorded at least ten times. The chain is built from TRBV11-1 and TRBJ2-7; a weak D match, TRBD1 (6 bases). Germline loops: CDR1 SGHAT, CDR2 FQDESV (reference sequence). V was cut by 3 bases and J by 6 bases, with 18 bases left in between. The CDR3 runs to 15 residues. In nucleotides, the CDR3 is TGTGCCAGCAGCTTTGGGAACACAGGGCTAGGCGAGCAGTACTTC. Protein sequence: CASSFGNTGLGEQYF.

This clonotype was detected many times. This sequence joins TRBV20-1 and TRBJ1-1, with D possibly TRBD1 on 5 matching bases. The germline V gene has CDR1 DFQATT and CDR2 SNEGSKA (reference sequence). V was cut by 3 bases and J by 3 bases, with 14 bases left in between. The CDR3 length is 14 residues. The CDR3 DNA sequence: TGCAGTGCTAGCCGACAGAAAAGATACACTGAAGCTTTCTTT. This sequence encodes CSASRQKRYTEAFF.

Only a few counts were recorded for this clonotype. The CDR3 region has the DNA TGTGCCAGCTCACCTAGAGGACAGGGGAAGATTGGGGAGACCCAGTACTTC. Amino acid sequence: CASSPRGQGKIGETQYF. This sequence joins TRBV18 and TRBJ2-5; 9 bases are shared with TRBD1. V gave up 3 bases and J gave up 5 bases; unmatched junction bases: 13. This CDR3 has 17 amino acids. Per germline, CDR1 KGHSH and CDR2 LQKENI.

In this sample, this clonotype turned up a few times. A much larger clonotype is one base distant, so this may be a read error. The chain has TRBV19 and TRBJ2-5; D possibly corresponds to TRBD1 (5 bases). Germline-derived CDR1 and CDR2 are LNHDA and SQIVND (reference sequence). CDR3 size: 14 residues. V gave up 0 bases and J gave up 6 bases, with 11 bases separating them. The CDR3 is CASSIDQGPKTQYF. Written as DNA, the CDR3 is TGTGCCAGTAGTATAGATCAGGGTCCAAAGACCCAGTACTTC. The whole variable domain, filled in from reference TRBV19 and TRBJ2-5, reads DGGITQSPKYLFRKEGQNVTLSCEQNLNHDAMYWYRQDPGQGLRLIYYSQIVNDFQKGDIAEGYSVSREKKESFPLTVTSAQKNPTAFYLCASSIDQGPKTQYFGPGTRLLVL.

The chain carries TRBV30 and TRBJ2-6; D remains unclear. The CDR3 contains 12 residues. The V gene lost 2 bases and the J gene lost 2 bases, with 1 base spanning the gap. Looked up from germline, CDR1 is GTSNPN and CDR2 is SVGIG (reference sequence). In DNA, the CDR3 is TGTGCCTGGAGTCCTGGGGCCAACGTCCTGACTTTC. This translates into CAWSPGANVLTF.

This clonotype was seen at least ten times. This chain connects TRBV11-2 to TRBJ1-2, with 8 bases identical to TRBD1. This CDR3 comprises 12 residues. V shed 5 bases and J 7 bases; nucleotides not matched to a gene: 3. The germline gives CDR1 SGHAT, CDR2 FQNNGV. In nucleotides, the CDR3 is TGTGCCAGCAGCCGGACAGGGTTTGGCTACACCTTC. It specifies CASSRTGFGYTF.

This chain connects TRBV6-2 or TRBV6-3 to TRBJ1-5; D possibly corresponds to TRBD1 (6 bases). CDR1 is MNHEY and CDR2 is SVGEGT in the germline V gene. The CDR3 has 15 amino acids. The V and J ends lost 4 bases and 6 bases respectively, with 16 bases between them. The DNA of the CDR3 is TGTGCCAGCAGTTCAAACTGGGACATCAGTCAGCCCCAGCATTTT. Its translation: CASSSNWDISQPQHF.

The chain links TRBV30 to TRBJ1-2; tentative D call: TRBD1 (5 bases). The V gene lost 4 bases and the J gene lost 7 bases, with 16 bases spanning the gap. This CDR3 comprises 13 residues. Per the germline V gene, CDR1 is GTSNPN and CDR2 is SVGIG (reference sequence). The chain's CDR3 is CAWTPQAGSGYTF. The CDR3, as DNA: TGTGCCTGGACCCCTCAGGCAGGGAGTGGCTACACCTTC.

V usage is TRBV2 and J usage is TRBJ1-2, with TRBD1 matching over 10 bases. Germline V gives CDR1 SNHLY, CDR2 FYNNEI. V shed 8 bases, J shed 6 bases, and the junction held 9 bases outside the gene matches. CDR3 length equals 14 residues. The CDR3 loop reads CASWGGTGDHGYTF. CDR3 sequence (DNA): TGTGCCAGCTGGGGGGGGACAGGGGATCATGGCTACACCTTC.

The table lists this clonotype with many counts. This chain uses TRBV29-1 with TRBJ1-2, with 8 bases that match TRBD1. This CDR3 contains 15 residues. V shed 3 bases and J 3 bases; nucleotides not matched to a gene: 9. Per the germline V gene, CDR1 is SQVTM and CDR2 is ANQGSEA. The CDR3 coding sequence is TGCAGCGTTGACCCGCGCGGGACAGGAGACTATGGCTACACCTTC. As protein: CSVDPRGTGDYGYTF.

A word on this clonotype: The missing conserved phenylalanine or tryptophan at the end of this CDR3 makes a read error likely. The chain is built from TRBV3-1 and TRBJ2-7, with 8 bases matching TRBD1. The junction had 9 bases not matched to a gene; V was cut back by 4 bases and J by 4 bases. The CDR3 length is 15 residues. Germline V gene data show CDR1 as LGHDT and CDR2 as YNNKEL (reference sequence). The CDR3 sequence is CASSPRDRKVYEQYL. Here the CDR3 DNA reads TGTGCCAGCAGCCCGAGGGACAGGAAGGTGTACGAGCAGTACCTC.

This clonotype occurred many times. The chain is built from TRBV28 and TRBJ2-5, with 12 bases fitting TRBD1. The V gene end was trimmed by 6 bases and the J gene end by 4 bases; junction bases not matched to a gene: 3. Germline CDR1 reads MDHEN; CDR2 reads SYDVKM. The CDR3 spans 14 residues. The CDR3 nucleotides are TGTGCCAGCAGGGGGACAGGGGGCGTAGAGACCCAGTACTTC. It translates to CASRGTGGVETQYF. The full variable domain, with the rest looked up from reference TRBV28 and TRBJ2-5, is DVKVTQSSRYLVKRTGEKVFLECVQDMDHENMFWYRQDPGLGLRLIYFSYDVKMKEKGDIPEGYSVSREKKERFSLILESASTNQTSMYLCASRGTGGVETQYFGPGTRLLVL.

This clonotype was seen only a few times. The V gene is TRBV7-2, the J gene TRBJ2-2; tentative D call: TRBD1 (8 bases). V was pared by 5 bases and J by 6 bases, with 19 bases between. Germline V gene sequence: CDR1 SGHTA, CDR2 FQGNSA. The CDR3 is 16 residues long. CDR3 nucleotide sequence: TGTGCCAGCAGCCCGTGGACAGGGAGCGGGGCCGGGGAGCTGTTTTTT. It yields the protein CASSPWTGSGAGELFF.

This clonotype showed up many times. This chain joins TRBV3-1 and TRBJ2-7; D might be TRBD1 or TRBD2, each matching 5 bases. V gave up 1 base and J gave up 7 bases, with 11 bases separating them. Per the germline V gene, CDR1 is LGHDT and CDR2 is YNNKEL (reference sequence). This CDR3 spans 13 amino acids. The CDR3 nucleotides read TGTGCCAGCAGCCAAGGTGGGACGGGGGAGCAGTACTTC. It encodes CASSQGGTGEQYF.

The V and J genes are TRBV6-1 and TRBJ1-2, with a tentative D call TRBD1 (6 bases). The CDR3 covers 15 residues. From germline, CDR1 is MNHNS and CDR2 SASEGT. V shed 6 bases and J shed 3 bases, with 17 bases lying between them. The CDR3 reads CASSLPPQGDYGYTF. The CDR3 coding sequence is TGTGCCAGCAGCCTACCGCCACAGGGAGACTATGGCTACACCTTC.